This is a list of T cell receptor beta chains from one sample in a study of chemoradiotherapy in HPV16-positive cancers. Measured with immunoSEQ multiplex PCR; TCRdb has only the in-frame clones, and not every one. The sample consists of 440 or so clones, about 77% of them appearing once. The starting material was tumor tissue, obtained from a patient who underwent chemoradiotherapy. The receptors stem from a human donor with HPV-associated anogenital cancer. Each CDR3 is given with its conserved first and last residue. D genes are given only for firm matches. Not every row has a clone size; where given, it reads once, few, many or a size class.

clone_size d_call j_call v_call cdr3_aa cdr3_nt
once TRBD2 TRBJ2-1 TRBV11-3 CASSISWTSSYNEQFF TGTGCCAGCAGCATCAGCTGGACTAGCTCCTACAATGAGCAGTTCTTC
. TRBD1 TRBJ2-2 TRBV19 CASSMRDRVTGELFF TGTGCCAGTAGTATGAGGGACAGGGTCACCGGGGAGCTGTTTTTT
few TRBD1 TRBJ1-1 TRBV7-9 CASTGQGGSEAFF TGTGCCAGCACCGGACAGGGAGGTTCTGAAGCTTTCTTT
. TRBD1 TRBJ2-5 TRBV19 CASADGQVDQETQYF TGTGCCAGTGCCGACGGACAGGTCGACCAAGAGACCCAGTACTTC
. TRBD1 TRBJ1-2 TRBV2 CASSVGLDRVVGYTF TGTGCCAGCAGTGTAGGGCTGGACAGGGTGGTTGGCTACACCTTC
. TRBD2 TRBJ2-2 TRBV25-1 CASSEGLAGGIGELFF TGTGCCAGCAGTGAGGGACTAGCGGGTGGGATCGGGGAGCTGTTTTTT
. TRBD2 TRBJ2-7 TRBV7-6 CASSRTSGGYEQYF TGTGCCAGCAGCAGGACTAGCGGGGGCTACGAGCAGTACTTC
. . TRBJ2-1 TRBV6-4 CASSDGAGSYNEQFF TGTGCCAGCAGTGACGGTGCGGGATCCTACAATGAGCAGTTCTTC
. . TRBJ2-6 TRBV27 CASSLLYWLQSRANVLTF TGTGCCAGCAGTCTTTTATATTGGCTACAAAGTCGGGCCAACGTCCTGACTTTC
. TRBD1 TRBJ1-4 TRBV9 CASSDGTGRHEKLFF TGTGCCAGCAGCGACGGGACAGGGCGACACGAAAAACTGTTTTTT